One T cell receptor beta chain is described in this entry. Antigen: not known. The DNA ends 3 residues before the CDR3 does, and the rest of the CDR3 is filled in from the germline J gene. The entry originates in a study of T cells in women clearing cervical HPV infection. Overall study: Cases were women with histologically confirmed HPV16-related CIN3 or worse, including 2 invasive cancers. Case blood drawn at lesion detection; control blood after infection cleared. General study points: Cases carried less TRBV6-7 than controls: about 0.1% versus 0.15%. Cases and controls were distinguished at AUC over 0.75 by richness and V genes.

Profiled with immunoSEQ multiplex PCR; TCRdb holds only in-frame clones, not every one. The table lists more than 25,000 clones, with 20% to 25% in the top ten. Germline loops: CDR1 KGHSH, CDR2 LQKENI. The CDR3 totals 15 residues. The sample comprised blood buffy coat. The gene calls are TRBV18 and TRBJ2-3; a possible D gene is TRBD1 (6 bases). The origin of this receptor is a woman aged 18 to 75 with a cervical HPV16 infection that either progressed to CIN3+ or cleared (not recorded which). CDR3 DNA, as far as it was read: TGTGCCAGCTCACCAGGGGGCGTAGGGGATCAGCCG. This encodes CASSPGGVGDQP. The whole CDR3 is CASSPGGVGDQPQYF.